Listed below are T cell receptor beta chains from one sample, sequenced in a study of blood T cell repertoires in COVID-19. Sequenced by immunoSEQ multiplex PCR; TCRdb stores in-frame clones only, minus some. The repertoire holds around 150,000 clones, 60% to 85% seen once, with roughly 8.7% in the top ten. Sequenced sample: peripheral blood. The receptor set was obtained from a man between 50 and 59 years old with active or convalescent COVID-19. Each CDR3 is given with its conserved first and last residue. A D gene is named only where the DNA matches it firmly. Rows give clone size only sometimes, using once, few, many, or a class for an expanded clone.

v_call	d_call	cdr3_length	j_call	clone_size	cdr3_aa	cdr3_nt
TRBV6-4	NA	15	TRBJ1-4	NA	CASRQGPGTNEKLFF	TGTGCCAGCAGACAGGGCCCGGGAACTAATGAAAAACTGTTTTTT
TRBV6-5	TRBD2	15	TRBJ2-1	once	CASSYSSGSLSEQFF	TGTGCCAGCAGTTACTCGAGCGGGAGTTTATCTGAGCAGTTCTTC
TRBV7-8	NA	15	TRBJ1-6	NA	CASSPASSYNSPLHF	TGTGCCAGCAGCCCAGCGAGCTCCTATAATTCACCCCTCCACTTT
TRBV25-1	TRBD1	15	TRBJ2-5	NA	CASSPPAGTEETQYF	TGTGCCAGCAGTCCCCCCGCCGGGACAGAAGAGACCCAGTACTTC
TRBV2	TRBD1	14	TRBJ2-1	NA	CASSPGQGYNEQFF	TGTGCCAGCAGCCCCGGACAGGGCTACAATGAGCAGTTCTTC
TRBV29-1	NA	13	TRBJ1-1	few	CSVHTGRATEAFF	TGCAGCGTTCATACAGGGAGGGCCACTGAAGCTTTCTTT
TRBV7-9	NA	13	TRBJ2-7	NA	CASSLAHNYEQYF	TGTGCCAGCAGCTTAGCACATAACTACGAGCAGTACTTC
TRBV18	TRBD1	15	TRBJ1-5	few	CASSQGTDLNQPQHF	TGTGCCAGCTCCCAGGGGACAGATCTCAATCAGCCCCAGCATTTT
TRBV9	NA	15	TRBJ2-7	few	CASSPNPGSDYEQYF	TGTGCCAGCAGCCCCAATCCCGGGTCGGACTACGAGCAGTACTTC
TRBV6-6	TRBD2	16	TRBJ2-1	NA	CASSYGSGGLYNEQFF	TGTGCCAGCAGTTACGGGTCGGGAGGGCTATACAATGAGCAGTTCTTC
TRBV6-2/TRBV6-3	NA	14	TRBJ1-1	NA	CASSYSQGGPEAFF	TGTGCCAGCAGTTACTCGCAGGGTGGTCCTGAAGCTTTCTTT
TRBV28	NA	12	TRBJ1-5	NA	CATQGSNQPQHF	TGTGCCACCCAGGGTAGCAATCAGCCCCAGCATTTT
TRBV28	NA	16	TRBJ1-1	few	CASSPGGPGGATEAFF	TGTGCCAGCAGTCCGGGGGGCCCAGGAGGTGCCACTGAAGCTTTCTTT
TRBV23-1	TRBD1	17	TRBJ2-2	NA	CASSPPPGQDYTGELFF	TGCGCCAGCAGTCCTCCACCGGGACAGGACTACACCGGGGAGCTGTTTTTT
TRBV29-1	NA	13	TRBJ2-7	NA	CSVEGQGDNEQYF	TGCAGCGTTGAAGGCCAGGGCGACAACGAGCAGTACTTC